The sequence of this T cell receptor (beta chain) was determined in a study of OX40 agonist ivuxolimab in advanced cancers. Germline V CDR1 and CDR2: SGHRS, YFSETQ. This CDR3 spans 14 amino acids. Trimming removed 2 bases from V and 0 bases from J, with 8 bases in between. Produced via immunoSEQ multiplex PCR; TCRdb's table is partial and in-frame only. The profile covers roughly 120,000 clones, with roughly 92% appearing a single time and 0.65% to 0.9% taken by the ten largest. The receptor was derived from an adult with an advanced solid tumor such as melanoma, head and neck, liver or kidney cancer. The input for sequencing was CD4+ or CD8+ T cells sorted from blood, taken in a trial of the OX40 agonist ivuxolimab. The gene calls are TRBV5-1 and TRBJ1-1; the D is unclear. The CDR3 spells CASSFYGVNTEAFF. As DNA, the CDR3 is TGCGCCAGCAGCTTTTATGGAGTGAACACTGAAGCTTTCTTT.